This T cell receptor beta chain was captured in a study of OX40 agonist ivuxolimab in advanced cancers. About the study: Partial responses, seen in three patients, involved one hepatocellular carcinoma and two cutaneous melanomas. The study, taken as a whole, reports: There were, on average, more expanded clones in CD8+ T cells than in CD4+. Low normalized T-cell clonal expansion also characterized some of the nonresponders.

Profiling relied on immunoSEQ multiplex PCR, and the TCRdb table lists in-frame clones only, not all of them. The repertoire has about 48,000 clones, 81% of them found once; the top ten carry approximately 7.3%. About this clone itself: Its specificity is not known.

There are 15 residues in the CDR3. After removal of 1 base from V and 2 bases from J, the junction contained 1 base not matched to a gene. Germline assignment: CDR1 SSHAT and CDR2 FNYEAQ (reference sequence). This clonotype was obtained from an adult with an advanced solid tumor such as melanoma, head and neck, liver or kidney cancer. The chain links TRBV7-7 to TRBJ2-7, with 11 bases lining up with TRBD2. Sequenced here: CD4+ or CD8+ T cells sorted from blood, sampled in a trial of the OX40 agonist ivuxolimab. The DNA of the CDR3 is TGTGCCAGCAGCTTAGGACTAGCGGGAACCTACGAGCAGTACTTC. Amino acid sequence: CASSLGLAGTYEQYF.